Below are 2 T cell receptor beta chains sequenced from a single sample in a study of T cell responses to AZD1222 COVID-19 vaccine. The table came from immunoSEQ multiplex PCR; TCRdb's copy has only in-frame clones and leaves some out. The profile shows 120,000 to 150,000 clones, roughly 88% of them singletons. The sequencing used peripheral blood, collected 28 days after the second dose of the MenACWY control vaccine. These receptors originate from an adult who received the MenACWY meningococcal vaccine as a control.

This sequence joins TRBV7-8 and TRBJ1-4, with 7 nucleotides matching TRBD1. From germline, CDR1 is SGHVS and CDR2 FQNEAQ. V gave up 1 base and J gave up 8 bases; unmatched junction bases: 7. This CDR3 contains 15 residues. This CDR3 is CASSLVTGVYEKLFF. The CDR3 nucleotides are TGTGCCAGCAGCTTAGTAACAGGGGTGTACGAAAAACTGTTTTTT.

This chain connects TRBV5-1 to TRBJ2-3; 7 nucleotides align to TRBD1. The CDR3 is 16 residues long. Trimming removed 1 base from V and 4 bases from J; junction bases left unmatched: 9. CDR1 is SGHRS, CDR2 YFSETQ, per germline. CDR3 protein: CASSLIPGTASDTQYF. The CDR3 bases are TGCGCCAGCAGCTTGATTCCCGGGACAGCTTCAGATACGCAGTATTTT.